These 30 T cell receptor beta chains came from one sample sequenced in a study of CD8+CD57+ T cells in acquired aplastic anemia. By flow cytometry, patients selected for sequencing had shown an expansion of CD8+CD57+ cells. CDR3 and TCR beta VDJ profiling relied on genomic DNA as the template. TCRdb processed the reads anew with MiXCR; each CDR3 protein has one entry. This sample has around 170,000 distinct CDR3 sequences, with nearly 50% found just once. The specimen sequenced was sorted CD4+, CD8+, or CD8+CD57+ T cells (not recorded which) from PBMCs. Receptors originate from a human donor with aplastic anemia.

Concerning this clonotype: The junction and the germline gene differ at one end; a read error may be behind it. V and J are TRBV5-6 and TRBJ1-2; unclear D gene. Germline values: CDR1 SGHDT, CDR2 YYEEEE. CDR3 length: 15 amino acids. CDR3 sequence: CASRLMDGTNYGYTF. CDR3 bases: TGTGCTAGCAGACTGATGGACGGCACTAACTATGGCTACACCTTC.

The chain is built from TRBV2 and TRBJ2-2; 7 bases agree with TRBD2. In germline, CDR1 is SNHLY, CDR2 FYNNEI. The ends lost 8 bases at V and 0 bases at J; junction bases unmatched: 3. The CDR3 spans 14 residues. CDR3 coding DNA: TGTGCCAGCCGCGGGAGATCGAACACCGGGGAGCTGTTTTTT. Its protein product is CASRGRSNTGELFF.

Concerning this clonotype itself: Because the CDR3 is missing its conserved closing phenylalanine or tryptophan, this is likely a read error. The DNA is left out, because the CDR3 cannot be placed on it with certainty; the CDR3 is given as TCRdb lists it. The chain combines TRBV2 with TRBJ1-3. CDR1 SNHLY and CDR2 FYNNEI come from the germline V gene. The CDR3 extends over 9 residues, inclusive of both ends. This chain's CDR3 is CASSEVSLA.

CDR3 sequence reads: CASSLGPRTGGSLGEQYF. CDR3 bases: TGTGCCAGCAGCTTAGGGCCTAGGACAGGGGGAAGTTTGGGCGAGCAGTACTTC. V is TRBV11-1 and J is TRBJ2-7; 10 nucleotides line up with TRBD1. Germline CDR1 and CDR2: SGHAT and FQDESV (reference sequence). The CDR3 spans 18 residues. With V trimmed by 1 base and J by 6 bases, 15 bases remained unmatched.

The CDR3 protein is CASTDWDDQTQYF. CDR3 sequence (DNA): TGTGCCAGCACCGACTGGGACGATCAGACCCAGTACTTC. The chain uses TRBV6-6 and TRBJ2-5; perhaps D is TRBD1 or TRBD2 (5 bases each). The CDR3 covers 13 residues. Trimming stripped 7 bases from V and 6 bases from J, with 15 bases between. Germline V gives CDR1 MNHNY, CDR2 SVGAGI (reference sequence).

The V call is TRBV7-9, the J call TRBJ2-7, with 8 nucleotides matching TRBD1. Trimming took 2 bases from V and 5 from J; bases not matched to a gene: 2. Germline V lookup: CDR1 SEHNR, CDR2 FQNEAQ (reference sequence). The CDR3 is 13 amino acids. CDR3 in amino acids: CASSLQTGDEQYF. CDR3 coding DNA: TGTGCCAGCAGCTTACAGACAGGGGACGAGCAGTACTTC.

This chain links TRBV19 with TRBJ2-3; tentatively, D is TRBD2 (6 bases). CDR1 is LNHDA and CDR2 is SQIVND in the germline V gene (reference sequence). V was shortened by 3 bases and J by 6 bases, with 13 bases between the two germline ends. This CDR3 comprises 14 residues. As DNA, the CDR3 is TGTGCCAGTAGTATCATGCGGGAAGGGGATACGCAGTATTTT. It specifies CASSIMREGDTQYF.

The chain carries TRBV24-1 and TRBJ2-2; D perhaps matches TRBD2 (6 bases). CDR1 KGHDR and CDR2 SFDVKD come from the germline V gene. The CDR3 spans 15 residues. The germline V and J ends were trimmed by 7 bases and 6 bases, with 17 bases remaining between them. CDR3 amino acids: CATRADGGEAGELFF. The CDR3 bases are TGTGCCACCAGAGCAGATGGAGGGGAGGCCGGGGAGCTGTTTTTT.

J is TRBJ2-7 and V is TRBV12-3 or TRBV12-4, with 7 bases aligning to TRBD1. This CDR3 has 14 amino acids. The junction had 6 bases not matched to a gene; V was cut back by 2 bases and J by 5 bases. CDR3 DNA: TGTGCCAGCAGTTTAAGGCAGGGGGTGGACGAGCAGTACTTC. It translates to CASSLRQGVDEQYF.

This sequence joins TRBV2 and TRBJ1-4; D unresolved. Germline V lookup: CDR1 SNHLY, CDR2 FYNNEI. This CDR3 comprises 14 residues. Between the trimmed V and J ends, which lost 4 bases and 7 bases, there was a span of 13 bases. The CDR3 reads CASSATRDGEKLFF. The CDR3 DNA follows: TGTGCCAGCAGTGCAACAAGGGATGGTGAAAAACTGTTTTTT.

For this clonotype: The germline gene is not matched at one end of the junction; a read error may be the cause. The chain employs TRBV5-1 and TRBJ2-3; TRBD2 is a possible D gene (6 bases). Germline-derived CDR1 and CDR2 are SGHRS and YFSETQ. The CDR3 spans 12 residues. This CDR3 reads CASSLEGGVQAF. In DNA, the CDR3 is TGCGCCAGCAGCTTGGAAGGCGGGGTCCAGGCTTTT.

This clonotype was detected ten times or more. This sequence joins TRBV10-3 and TRBJ2-3, with a possible D match to TRBD2 (7 bases). Trimming took off 3 bases at V and 7 bases at J, with 23 bases between the two ends. CDR3 size: 17 residues. Germline values: CDR1 ENHRY, CDR2 SYGVKD. The CDR3 bases are TGTGCCATCAGTGATCCCGACGGGGGGCAGATTTCCTATACGCAGTATTTT. It encodes CAISDPDGGQISYTQYF.

This rearrangement joins TRBV7-9 to TRBJ2-1; possible D gene TRBD1, 6 bases. Germline V gene lookup returns CDR1 SEHNR and CDR2 FQNEAQ (reference sequence). The CDR3 runs 13 residues. Trimming pared 11 bases from V and 8 bases from J, leaving 19 bases between. The CDR3 loop is CALGVMGAHEQFF. In nucleotides, the CDR3 is TGTGCCCTAGGGGTGATGGGGGCCCATGAGCAGTTCTTC.

This clonotype has at least ten counts. The chain combines TRBV7-9 with TRBJ2-7, with 10 bases fitting TRBD1. CDR1 and CDR2 from the germline V gene are SEHNR and FQNEAQ (reference sequence). J gave up 2 bases and V 5 bases, and 12 bases lay outside the gene matches. This CDR3 has 17 residues. Here the CDR3 DNA reads TGTGCCAGCAGCCCTCTCCCGGGACAGGGGACCACCTACGAGCAGTACTTC. Protein product: CASSPLPGQGTTYEQYF.

For the CDR3, the DNA is TGTGCCAGCAAGGGACAGATGAATCAGCCCCAGCATTTT. Protein product: CASKGQMNQPQHF. V and J are TRBV7-8 and TRBJ1-5; 7 nucleotides agree with TRBD1. J lost 4 bases, V lost 7 bases, and 4 bases had no gene match. CDR3 length: 13 amino acids. CDR1 is SGHVS and CDR2 is FQNEAQ in the germline V gene.

The chain combines TRBV4-1 with TRBJ2-3; possibly TRBD1 for D (6 bases). Per the germline V gene, CDR1 is MGHRA and CDR2 is YSYEKL. The CDR3 length is 16 residues. V was shortened by 1 base and J by 1 base, with 12 bases between the two germline ends. The CDR3 region has the DNA TGCGCCAGCAGCCAAGTCAGAGGGGGAGGCACAGATACGCAGTATTTT. Translation gives CASSQVRGGGTDTQYF.

In DNA, the CDR3 is TGTGCCAGCAGCTTCTCCCAGGGCGATTCACCCCTCCACTTT. Translating gives CASSFSQGDSPLHF. This sequence joins TRBV7-9 and TRBJ1-6; TRBD1 might be the D (5 bases). V was pared by 3 bases and J by 8 bases, with 11 bases between. Germline CDR1 is SEHNR and CDR2 is FQNEAQ (reference sequence). This CDR3 has 14 residues.

The chain links TRBV7-2 to TRBJ2-2; D not certain. The ends were cut back, 1 base at V and 4 bases at J, with 7 bases in the middle. From germline, CDR1 is SGHTA and CDR2 FQGNSA. The CDR3 loop spans 14 amino acids. The CDR3 coding sequence is TGTGCCAGCAGCTTAGGCAGAAGCACCGGGGAGCTGTTTTTT. As protein: CASSLGRSTGELFF.

The chain has TRBV15 and TRBJ1-4; no clear D gene. The CDR3 has 15 residues. The V gene lost 3 bases and the J gene lost 4 bases, with 12 bases spanning the gap. Germline V gives CDR1 LNHNV, CDR2 YYDKDF (reference sequence). The CDR3 nucleotides read TGTGCCACCAGCAGTCCCCAGGAGCTTAATGAAAAACTGTTTTTT. As protein: CATSSPQELNEKLFF.

This rearrangement joins TRBV14 to TRBJ1-2, with D possibly matching TRBD1 (6 bases). Germline V gene sequence: CDR1 SGHDN, CDR2 FVKESK. The length of the CDR3 is 15 residues. V was clipped by 0 bases and J by 8 bases, with 16 bases between them. CDR3: CASSQDVQGSRGYTF. The CDR3 nucleotides are TGTGCCAGCAGCCAAGACGTACAGGGATCCCGGGGCTACACCTTC.

The CDR3 sequence: CATKGAQAMNTEAFF. The CDR3 DNA follows: TGTGCCACCAAGGGGGCGCAGGCAATGAACACTGAAGCTTTCTTT. The chain has TRBV6-1 and TRBJ1-1; 7 bases are a match to TRBD1. With V trimmed by 10 bases and J by 0 bases, 11 bases remained unmatched. Germline values: CDR1 MNHNS, CDR2 SASEGT. There are 15 residues in the CDR3.

The rearrangement uses TRBV6-1 and TRBJ2-7; D may be TRBD2 (6 bases). V gave up 6 bases and J gave up 12 bases, with 15 bases separating them. Germline CDR1 and CDR2: MNHNS and SASEGT. The CDR3 contains 11 residues. CDR3 protein: CASRGEGEAYF. The CDR3 bases are TGTGCCAGCAGGGGGGAAGGGGAGGCGTACTTC.

This clonotype was counted at least ten times. The chain recombines TRBV11-2 with TRBJ2-7; 9 bases align to TRBD1. Germline trimming cut 1 base from V and 4 bases from J; bases unmatched to any gene: 8. CDR1 and CDR2 (germline): SGHAT, FQNNGV. CDR3 length equals 16 residues. CDR3 coding DNA: TGTGCCAGCAGCTTAGTGGCCGGGACAGGGAAGTACGAGCAGTACTTC. It codes for CASSLVAGTGKYEQYF. Full variable domain (missing parts from reference TRBV11-2 and TRBJ2-7): EAGVAQSPRYKIIEKRQSVAFWCNPISGHATLYWYQQILGQGPKLLIQFQNNGVVDDSQLPKDRFSAERLKGVDSTLKIQPAKLEDSAVYLCASSLVAGTGKYEQYFGPGTRLTVT.

V usage is TRBV19 and J usage is TRBJ2-7; either TRBD1 or TRBD2 may supply D (5 bases each). The CDR3 has 15 residues. Germline V lookup: CDR1 LNHDA, CDR2 SQIVND (reference sequence). V was cut by 1 base and J by 4 bases, with 14 bases left in between. CDR3 sequence reads: CASSIGPRERYEQYF. Here the CDR3 DNA reads TGTGCCAGTAGTATAGGCCCCAGGGAGCGGTACGAGCAGTACTTC.

This clonotype was seen ten or more times. The CDR3 here is CASSLIDRATGELFF. The CDR3, as DNA: TGTGCCAGCAGCCTTATAGACAGGGCAACCGGGGAGCTGTTTTTT. The J gene is TRBJ2-2, the V gene TRBV5-6; TRBD1 agrees at 7 bases. Per germline, CDR1 SGHDT and CDR2 YYEEEE. The CDR3 length is 15 residues. Trimming took 4 bases from V and 5 from J; bases not matched to a gene: 8.

This sequence joins TRBV5-1 and TRBJ2-1, with D perhaps matching TRBD2 (8 bases). The V gene's germline CDR1 is SGHRS and CDR2 YFSETQ. Trimming removed 3 bases from V and 5 bases from J, with 15 bases in between. This CDR3 is 15 amino acids long. Written as DNA, the CDR3 is TGCGCCAGCAGCTCGGGAGGGGGCGGCCACAATGAGCAGTTCTTC. As protein: CASSSGGGGHNEQFF.

With respect to this clonotype: Here the CDR3 omits its conserved ending phenylalanine or tryptophan, so a read error is the likely source. This sequence joins TRBV19 and TRBJ2-3, with TRBD2 matching 7 bases. Losses at the gene ends were 2 bases for V and 0 bases for J; bases not matched to a gene: 2. This CDR3 comprises 15 residues. Germline V gene data show CDR1 as LNHDA and CDR2 as SQIVND (reference sequence). In DNA form, the CDR3 reads TGTGCCAGTAGTATAACTAGCGTAAGCACAGATACGCAGTATTTA. Translating gives CASSITSVSTDTQYL.

The V gene is TRBV24-1, the J gene TRBJ1-1; 7 bases fit TRBD1. Germline CDR1 is KGHDR and CDR2 is SFDVKD. The V and J ends lost 2 bases and 3 bases, in that order; junction bases with no gene match: 5. The CDR3 is 15 amino acids. DNA for the CDR3: TGTGCCACCAGTGATTCGACAGGGCTGGACACTGAAGCTTTCTTT. It encodes CATSDSTGLDTEAFF.

The gene calls are TRBV20-1 and TRBJ1-5; D unresolved. The germline gives CDR1 DFQATT, CDR2 SNEGSKA (reference sequence). The V end lost 0 bases, the J end lost 5 bases, and 8 bases lay between the germline ends. CDR3 length: 13 residues. The CDR3 is CSARDFWDQPQHF. The CDR3 DNA is TGCAGTGCTAGAGACTTCTGGGATCAGCCCCAGCATTTT.

The rearrangement uses TRBV25-1 and TRBJ2-2; 7 positions match TRBD1. Germline lookup yields CDR1 MGHDK and CDR2 SYGVNS. This CDR3 comprises 14 residues. V was clipped by 3 bases and J by 3 bases; unmatched bases: 1. The CDR3 DNA sequence: TGTGCCAGCAGTGAGCAGGGGGACACCGGGGAGCTGTTTTTT. This translates into CASSEQGDTGELFF. The variable domain in full, completed from reference TRBV25-1 and TRBJ2-2, reads EADIYQTPRYLVIGTGKKITLECSQTMGHDKMYWYQQDPGMELHLIHYSYGVNSTEKGDLSSESTVSRIRTEHFPLTLESARPSHTSQYLCASSEQGDTGELFFGEGSRLTVL.